The rows below give T cell receptor beta chains drawn from one sample of a study of T cells in localized non-small cell lung cancer. Assay used: immunoSEQ multiplex PCR; TCRdb lists only in-frame clones, some missing. Of 25,000 to 40,000 clones listed, about 80% were seen once; the top ten hold roughly 15%. The specimen was peripheral blood, collected before any cancer treatment. These receptor sequences come from a male donor at least 60 years old with stage III squamous cell lung carcinoma. CDR3s include the opening cysteine and the closing phenylalanine or tryptophan. The D gene is left open where the match is weak. Only some rows state a clone size, as once, few, many or a class for expanded clones.

cdr3_length: 15; j_call: TRBJ1-3; v_call: TRBV19; clone_size: NA; d_call: NA; cdr3_aa: CATSAGRTSGNTIYF; cdr3_nt: TGTGCCACTTCGGCCGGGCGGACGTCTGGAAACACCATATATTTT
cdr3_length: 15; j_call: TRBJ2-1; v_call: TRBV7-2; clone_size: once; d_call: NA; cdr3_aa: CASSLPTGGLDEQFF; cdr3_nt: TGTGCCAGCAGCTTACCCACAGGGGGACTAGATGAGCAGTTCTTC
cdr3_length: 16; j_call: TRBJ2-4; v_call: TRBV21-1; clone_size: NA; d_call: NA; cdr3_aa: CASSAGTALAKNIQYF; cdr3_nt: TGTGCCAGCAGCGCAGGGACAGCGCTAGCCAAAAACATTCAGTACTTC
cdr3_length: 15; j_call: TRBJ1-2; v_call: TRBV19; clone_size: NA; d_call: NA; cdr3_aa: CASSYPTDTFGGYTF; cdr3_nt: TGTGCCAGTAGTTACCCGACTGACACCTTTGGTGGCTACACCTTC
cdr3_length: 15; j_call: TRBJ1-5; v_call: TRBV16; clone_size: NA; d_call: NA; cdr3_aa: CASSQSRGGRQPQHF; cdr3_nt: TGTGCCAGCAGCCAATCGAGGGGGGGCCGCCAGCCCCAGCATTTT
cdr3_length: 14; j_call: TRBJ2-2; v_call: TRBV19; clone_size: NA; d_call: NA; cdr3_aa: CASSRVANTGELFF; cdr3_nt: TGTGCCAGTAGTAGGGTTGCGAACACCGGGGAGCTGTTTTTT
cdr3_length: 15; j_call: TRBJ2-2; v_call: TRBV5-1; clone_size: once; d_call: NA; cdr3_aa: CASSLAKGDTGELFF; cdr3_nt: TGCGCCAGCAGCTTGGCCAAGGGAGACACCGGGGAGCTGTTTTTT
cdr3_length: 13; j_call: TRBJ2-1; v_call: TRBV29-1; clone_size: once; d_call: NA; cdr3_aa: CSVERPGDNEQFF; cdr3_nt: TGCAGCGTTGAACGGCCGGGCGATAATGAGCAGTTCTTC
cdr3_length: 14; j_call: TRBJ1-1; v_call: TRBV6-6; clone_size: NA; d_call: TRBD1; cdr3_aa: CASSRRQGKAEAFF; cdr3_nt: TGTGCCAGCAGTCGAAGACAGGGAAAGGCTGAAGCTTTCTTT
cdr3_length: 12; j_call: TRBJ2-1; v_call: TRBV10-2; clone_size: NA; d_call: NA; cdr3_aa: CATSNAYNEQFF; cdr3_nt: TGCGCCACCAGTAATGCCTACAATGAGCAGTTCTTC
cdr3_length: 15; j_call: TRBJ1-3; v_call: TRBV5-1; clone_size: NA; d_call: TRBD1; cdr3_aa: CASSLAGTGQVTIYF; cdr3_nt: TGCGCCAGCAGCTTGGCGGGGACAGGGCAGGTTACCATATATTTT
cdr3_length: 13; j_call: TRBJ1-3; v_call: TRBV14; clone_size: NA; d_call: NA; cdr3_aa: CASSQDQDSTIYF; cdr3_nt: TGTGCCAGCAGCCAAGACCAGGATAGCACCATATATTTT
cdr3_length: 13; j_call: TRBJ1-1; v_call: TRBV30; clone_size: NA; d_call: NA; cdr3_aa: CAWSPQVNTEAFF; cdr3_nt: TGTGCCTGGAGTCCCCAGGTGAACACTGAAGCTTTCTTT
cdr3_length: 15; j_call: TRBJ2-1; v_call: TRBV5-5; clone_size: NA; d_call: TRBD1; cdr3_aa: CASSSGTGSYNEQFF; cdr3_nt: TGTGCCAGCAGTTCCGGGACAGGATCCTACAATGAGCAGTTCTTC